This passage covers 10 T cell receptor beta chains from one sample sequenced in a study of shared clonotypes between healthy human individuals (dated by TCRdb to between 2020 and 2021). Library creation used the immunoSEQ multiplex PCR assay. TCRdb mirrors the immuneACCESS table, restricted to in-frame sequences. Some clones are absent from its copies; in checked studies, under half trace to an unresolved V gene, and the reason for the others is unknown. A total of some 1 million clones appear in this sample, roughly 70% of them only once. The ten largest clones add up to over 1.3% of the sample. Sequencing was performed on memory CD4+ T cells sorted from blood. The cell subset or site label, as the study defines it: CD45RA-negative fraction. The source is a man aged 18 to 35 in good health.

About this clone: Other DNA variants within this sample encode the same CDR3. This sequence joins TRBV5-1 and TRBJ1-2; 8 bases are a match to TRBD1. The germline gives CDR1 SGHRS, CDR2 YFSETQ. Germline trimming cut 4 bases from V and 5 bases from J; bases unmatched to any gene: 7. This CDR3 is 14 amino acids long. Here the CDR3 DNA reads TGCGCCAGCAGCCCCGGACAGGGCGGATATGGCTACACCTTC. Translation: CASSPGQGGYGYTF.

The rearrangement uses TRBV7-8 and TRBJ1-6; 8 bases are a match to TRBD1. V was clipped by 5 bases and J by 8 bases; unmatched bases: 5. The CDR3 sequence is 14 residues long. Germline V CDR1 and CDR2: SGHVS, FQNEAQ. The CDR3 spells CASSNQGAYSPLHF. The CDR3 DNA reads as TGTGCCAGCAGCAACCAGGGGGCCTATTCACCCCTCCACTTT.

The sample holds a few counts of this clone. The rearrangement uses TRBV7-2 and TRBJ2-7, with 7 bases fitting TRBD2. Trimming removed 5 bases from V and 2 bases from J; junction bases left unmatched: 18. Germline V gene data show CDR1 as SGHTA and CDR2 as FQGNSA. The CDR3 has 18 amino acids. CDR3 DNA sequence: TGTGCCAGCAGCCTACCCTCTTTTGCGGGAGTAAGTACCTACGAGCAGTACTTC. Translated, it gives CASSLPSFAGVSTYEQYF.

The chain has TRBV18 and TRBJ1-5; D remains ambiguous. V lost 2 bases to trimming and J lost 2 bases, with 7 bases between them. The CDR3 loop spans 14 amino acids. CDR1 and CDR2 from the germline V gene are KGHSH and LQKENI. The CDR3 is CASSPGRGNQPQHF. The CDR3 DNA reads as TGTGCCAGCTCACCAGGGAGGGGCAATCAGCCCCAGCATTTT.

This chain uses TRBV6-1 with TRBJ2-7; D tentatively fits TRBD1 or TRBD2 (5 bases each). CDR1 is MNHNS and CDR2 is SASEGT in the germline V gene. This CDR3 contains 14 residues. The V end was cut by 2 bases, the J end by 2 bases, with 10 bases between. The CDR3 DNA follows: TGTGCCAGCAGTGAAACGGGACCCCCCTACGAGCAGTACTTC. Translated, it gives CASSETGPPYEQYF.

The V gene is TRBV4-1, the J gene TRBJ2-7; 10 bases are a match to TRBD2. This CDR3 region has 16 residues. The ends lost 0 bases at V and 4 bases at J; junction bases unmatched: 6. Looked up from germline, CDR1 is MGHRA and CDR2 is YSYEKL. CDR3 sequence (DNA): TGCGCCAGCAGCCAAGATCCTAGCGGGAGCGGATACGAGCAGTACTTC. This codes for CASSQDPSGSGYEQYF.

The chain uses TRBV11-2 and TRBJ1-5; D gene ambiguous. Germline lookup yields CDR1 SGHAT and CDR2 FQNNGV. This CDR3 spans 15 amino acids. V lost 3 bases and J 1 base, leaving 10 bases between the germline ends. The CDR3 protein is CASSLGPGSNQPQHF. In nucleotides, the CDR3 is TGTGCCAGCAGCTTGGGTCCGGGGAGCAATCAGCCCCAGCATTTT.

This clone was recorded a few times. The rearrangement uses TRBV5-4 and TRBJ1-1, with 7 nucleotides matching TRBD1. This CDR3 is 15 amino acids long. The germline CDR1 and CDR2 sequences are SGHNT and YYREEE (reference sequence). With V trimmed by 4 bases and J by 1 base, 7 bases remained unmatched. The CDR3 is CASSGTGVSNTEAFF. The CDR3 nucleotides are TGTGCCAGCAGCGGAACAGGGGTATCGAACACTGAAGCTTTCTTT.

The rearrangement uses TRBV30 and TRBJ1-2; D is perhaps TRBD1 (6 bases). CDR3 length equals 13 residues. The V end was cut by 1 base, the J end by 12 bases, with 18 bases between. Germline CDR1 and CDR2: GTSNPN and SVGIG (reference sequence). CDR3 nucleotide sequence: TGTGCCTGGAGTGACGACTCTTTCGGGGGCCACACCTTC. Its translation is CAWSDDSFGGHTF.

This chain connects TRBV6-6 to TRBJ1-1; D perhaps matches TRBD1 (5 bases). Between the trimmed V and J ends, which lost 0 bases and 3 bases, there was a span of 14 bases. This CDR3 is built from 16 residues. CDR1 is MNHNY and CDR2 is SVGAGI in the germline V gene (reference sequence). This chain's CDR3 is CASSYSGGGADTEAFF. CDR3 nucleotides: TGTGCCAGCAGTTACTCCGGTGGGGGAGCGGACACTGAAGCTTTCTTT.